This T cell receptor beta chain was observed in a study of blood T cell repertoires in COVID-19. Background on the study: PBMCs, B-cell-depleted T cells, or T cells provided the cDNA or gDNA that made up the material.

V lost 3 bases and J lost 0; bases outside the gene matches: 8. CDR1 ENHRY and CDR2 SYGVKD come from the germline V gene. The CDR3 spans 18 residues. TCRdb's copy holds only in-frame clones and misses some; the assay was immunoSEQ multiplex PCR. This table has 80,000 to 130,000 clones, roughly nine tenths appearing once. The gene calls are TRBV10-3 and TRBJ2-1; the match to TRBD2 covers 10 bases. The sequence was obtained from a man aged 60 to 75 with acute or convalescent COVID-19. Material: peripheral blood. The CDR3 region has the DNA TGTGCCATCAGTGACCGGCTAGCGGGAGTCAACTCCTACAATGAGCAGTTCTTC. Translated, it gives CAISDRLAGVNSYNEQFF.